The entry below gives a single TCR beta chain sequence along with its context. This sample was taken from a study of CD8 T cells in Susac syndrome. RNA amounts of about 0.45 to 1 ug underwent reverse transcription with random hexamers. TCRdb re-called the immunoSEQ multiplex PCR reads with MiXCR, one entry per CDR3 protein. The sample yields some 300,000 distinct CDR3 sequences, over 75% seen once. The receptor comes from a human donor with multiple sclerosis. Sequenced sample: CD8+ T cells from PBMCs.

The CDR3 reads CSVEGTDTEAFF. Here the CDR3 DNA reads TGCAGCGTTGAAGGGACGGACACTGAAGCTTTCTTT. The chain recombines TRBV29-1 with TRBJ1-1, with D hard to call. The CDR3 length is 12 residues. CDR1 is SQVTM and CDR2 is ANQGSEA in the germline V gene. V lost 1 base to trimming and J lost 3 bases, with 6 bases between them.